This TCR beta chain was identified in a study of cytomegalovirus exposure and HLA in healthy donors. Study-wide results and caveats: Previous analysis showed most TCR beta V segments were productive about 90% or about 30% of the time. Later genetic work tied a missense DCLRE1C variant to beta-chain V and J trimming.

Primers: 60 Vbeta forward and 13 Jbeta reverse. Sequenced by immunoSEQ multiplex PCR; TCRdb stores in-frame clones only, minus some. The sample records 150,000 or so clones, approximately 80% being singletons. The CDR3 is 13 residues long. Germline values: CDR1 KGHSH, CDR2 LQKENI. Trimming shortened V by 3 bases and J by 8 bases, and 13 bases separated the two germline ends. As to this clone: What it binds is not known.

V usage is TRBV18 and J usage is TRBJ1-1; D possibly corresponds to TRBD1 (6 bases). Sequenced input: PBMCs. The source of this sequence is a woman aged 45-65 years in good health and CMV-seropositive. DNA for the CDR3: TGTGCCAGCTCACCGAAGTCCGGGACAGAAGCTTTCTTT. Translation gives CASSPKSGTEAFF.